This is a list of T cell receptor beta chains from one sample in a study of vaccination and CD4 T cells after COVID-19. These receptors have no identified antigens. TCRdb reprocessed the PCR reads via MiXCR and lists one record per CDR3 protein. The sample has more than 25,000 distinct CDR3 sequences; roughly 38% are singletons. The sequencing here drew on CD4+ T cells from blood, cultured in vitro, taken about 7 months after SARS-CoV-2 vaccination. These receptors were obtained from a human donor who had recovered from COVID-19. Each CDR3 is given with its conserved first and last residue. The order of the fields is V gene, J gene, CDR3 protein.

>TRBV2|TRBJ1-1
CASRWAVNTEAFF
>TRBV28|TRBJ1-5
CASGPGYSNQPQHF
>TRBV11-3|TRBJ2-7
CASSFGEYNEQYF
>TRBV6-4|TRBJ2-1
CASSTRTGYEQFF
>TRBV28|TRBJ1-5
CASSSPPNQPQHF
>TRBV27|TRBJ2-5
CASSSLRFQETQYF
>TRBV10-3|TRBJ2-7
CAISDGQGGYEQYF
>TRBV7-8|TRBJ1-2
CASSSSGTGENYGYTF
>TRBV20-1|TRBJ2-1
CSARDLAGAPSGGSYNEQFF
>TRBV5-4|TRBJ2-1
CASSLGQASYNEQFF
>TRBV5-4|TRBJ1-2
CASSGGRTASYGYTF
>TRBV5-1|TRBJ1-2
CASSPGPSDYGYTF
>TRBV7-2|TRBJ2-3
CASSLAGRVTDTQYF
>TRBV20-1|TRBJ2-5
CSARVPTSRAETQYF
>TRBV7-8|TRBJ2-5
CASSLARLAGEAQYF
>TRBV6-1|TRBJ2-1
CASNRGNLDEQFF
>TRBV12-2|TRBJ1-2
CASRPHARFYGYTF
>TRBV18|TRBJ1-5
CASSPQGSGNQPQHF
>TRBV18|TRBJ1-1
CASSLGANTEAFF
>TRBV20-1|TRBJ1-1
CSASTGQGRTEAFF
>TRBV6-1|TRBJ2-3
CASSVGTSGVSTDTQYF
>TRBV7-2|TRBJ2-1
CASSLFPANEQFF
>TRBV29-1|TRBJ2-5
CSTGGAAGGGNQETQYF
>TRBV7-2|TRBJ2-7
CASSRSYEQYF
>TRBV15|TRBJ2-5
CATSRGFSEETQYF
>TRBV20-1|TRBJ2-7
CSASRQGNEQYF
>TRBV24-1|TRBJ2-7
CATSGPGQGGTYEQYF
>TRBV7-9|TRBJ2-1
CASSLGEVSWDEQFF
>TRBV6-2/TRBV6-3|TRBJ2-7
CASGFYEQYF
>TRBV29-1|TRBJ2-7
CSVAGAYEQYF
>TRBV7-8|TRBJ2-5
CASSLPGRAMQTQYF
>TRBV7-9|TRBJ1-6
CASSFEGSYNSPLHF
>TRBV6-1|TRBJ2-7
CASTGTEDYEQYF
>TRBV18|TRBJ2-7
CASSPGDTSYEQYF
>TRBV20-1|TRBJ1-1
CSARAPRDLNTEAFF
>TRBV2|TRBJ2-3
CASSIESEDTQYF
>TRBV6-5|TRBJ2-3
CASSSGQGNPWGTDTQYF
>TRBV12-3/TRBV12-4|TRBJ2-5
CASTLFPGSETQYF
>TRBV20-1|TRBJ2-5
CSASRLAGAPYQETQYF
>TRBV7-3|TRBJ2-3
CASSLSGLIDTQYF
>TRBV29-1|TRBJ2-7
CSVEDGDGSTGQYF
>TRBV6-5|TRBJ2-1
CASSYLGQGSYNEQFF
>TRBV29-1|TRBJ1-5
CSVRRGGSGQPQHF
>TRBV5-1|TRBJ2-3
CASSLEDPRTDTQYF